Following are 30 T cell receptor beta chains from one sample sequenced in a study of blood T cell repertoires in COVID-19. Clones were read by immunoSEQ multiplex PCR, and TCRdb kept only the in-frame ones, dropping some. The sample records 61,000 or so clones, about 86% being singletons. The sequencing input was peripheral blood. Receptors originate from a woman aged 80 or over with active COVID-19.

This clone was observed a handful of times. The chain combines TRBV12-5 with TRBJ1-1; D is perhaps TRBD1 (5 bases). Trimming took off 7 bases at V and 2 bases at J, with 20 bases between the two ends. Looked up from germline, CDR1 is LGHNT and CDR2 is FRNRAP. The CDR3 loop spans 16 amino acids. CDR3 in amino acids: CASVPTLGAGNTEAFF. CDR3 nucleotides: TGTGCTAGTGTACCCACTCTCGGGGCGGGAAACACTGAAGCTTTCTTT. Full variable domain (missing parts from reference TRBV12-5 and TRBJ1-1): DARVTQTPRHKVTEMGQEVTMRCQPILGHNTVFWYRQTMMQGLELLAYFRNRAPLDDSGMPKDRFSAEMPDATLATLKIQPSEPRDSAVYFCASVPTLGAGNTEAFFGQGTRLTVV.

The chain joins TRBV7-2 to TRBJ1-2, with TRBD1 matching 7 bases. The germline gives CDR1 SGHTA, CDR2 FQGNSA. The CDR3 length is 13 residues. V shed 5 bases, J shed 4 bases, and the junction held 4 bases outside the gene matches. DNA for the CDR3: TGTGCCAGCAGCCCGGGACAGATCTATGGCTACACCTTC. It encodes CASSPGQIYGYTF.

The chain links TRBV7-9 to TRBJ1-3; 12 nucleotides align to TRBD1. Per germline, CDR1 SEHNR and CDR2 FQNEAQ (reference sequence). Trimming removed 4 bases from V and 3 bases from J; junction bases left unmatched: 7. The CDR3 loop spans 17 amino acids. The CDR3 DNA reads TGTGCCAGCAGCTCCGGGACAGGGGGCCTACGTGGAAACACCATATATTTT. Translating gives CASSSGTGGLRGNTIYF. Full variable domain (remainder filled in from reference TRBV7-9 and TRBJ1-3): DTGVSQNPRHKITKRGQNVTFRCDPISEHNRLYWYRQTLGQGPEFLTYFQNEAQLEKSRLLSDRFSAERPKGSFSTLEIQRTEQGDSAMYLCASSSGTGGLRGNTIYFGEGSWLTVV.

The gene calls are TRBV6-2 or TRBV6-3 and TRBJ2-2; D possibly corresponds to TRBD2 (5 bases). CDR1 and CDR2 (germline): MNHEY, SVGEGT. The germline V and J ends were trimmed by 2 bases and 2 bases, with 9 bases remaining between them. The CDR3 spans 15 residues. This CDR3 is CASSYGLFNTGELFF. The CDR3 DNA follows: TGTGCCAGCAGTTACGGACTGTTCAACACCGGGGAGCTGTTTTTT.

This clone has a count of ten or more. The V call is TRBV7-8, the J call TRBJ2-7, with 8 nucleotides matching TRBD1. The CDR3 is 15 amino acids. Germline V gene sequence: CDR1 SGHVS, CDR2 FQNEAQ. The V gene end was trimmed by 6 bases and the J gene end by 1 base; junction bases not matched to a gene: 8. CDR3: CASSYLTGESYEQYF. The CDR3 DNA follows: TGTGCCAGCAGTTACCTGACAGGGGAATCCTACGAGCAGTACTTC.

Written as DNA, the CDR3 is TGCGCCAGCAGCCCCGGGACTAGCGGTTACTCCTACGAGCAGTACTTC. It is translated as CASSPGTSGYSYEQYF. The chain uses TRBV5-1 and TRBJ2-7; 11 nucleotides line up with TRBD2. V shed 4 bases and J 0 bases; nucleotides not matched to a gene: 6. CDR3 length equals 16 residues. In germline, CDR1 is SGHRS, CDR2 YFSETQ.

The chain employs TRBV7-3 and TRBJ2-2, with TRBD2 matching over 9 bases. The CDR3 covers 14 residues. J gave up 3 bases and V 8 bases, and 4 bases lay outside the gene matches. Per germline, CDR1 SGHTA and CDR2 FQGTGA. CDR3 bases: TGTGCCAGCCGGCGGGGGGGCGACACCGGGGAGCTGTTTTTT. Translated: CASRRGGDTGELFF. Complete variable domain (other parts from reference TRBV7-3 and TRBJ2-2): GAGVSQTPSNKVTEKGKYVELRCDPISGHTALYWYRQSLGQGPEFLIYFQGTGAADDSGLPNDRFFAVRPEGSVSTLKIQRTERGDSAVYLCASRRGGDTGELFFGEGSRLTVL.

The rearrangement joins TRBV4-3 to TRBJ2-3; the D is unclear. With 4 bases removed from V and 5 bases from J, the gap between germline ends came to 7 bases. CDR1 and CDR2 from the germline V gene are LGHNA and YSLEER. CDR3 size: 12 residues. The CDR3 protein is CASSRSRDTQYF. Here the CDR3 DNA reads TGCGCCAGCAGCCGTTCGAGAGATACGCAGTATTTT.

The V call is TRBV6-4, the J call TRBJ2-3; 15 bases match TRBD2. Per the germline V gene, CDR1 is MRHNA and CDR2 is SNTAGT. The junction had 6 bases not matched to a gene; V was cut back by 4 bases and J by 4 bases. CDR3 length: 17 residues. The CDR3 coding sequence is TGTGCCAGCAGTGTCGGACTAGCGGGGGGGGCCCCAGATACGCAGTATTTT. This codes for CASSVGLAGGAPDTQYF.

The V and J genes are TRBV28 and TRBJ2-4; D gene unclear. There are 13 residues in the CDR3. Per germline, CDR1 MDHEN and CDR2 SYDVKM. V lost 2 bases, J lost 9 bases, and 11 bases lay in between. The CDR3 bases are TGTGCCAGCAGTTTAAGAACTTATCGCATTCAGTACTTC. Translation gives CASSLRTYRIQYF.

The rearrangement links TRBV6-1 to TRBJ2-1, with 10 bases matching TRBD2. The CDR3 is 17 amino acids. J gave up 1 base and V 1 base, and 4 bases lay outside the gene matches. Germline V gene lookup returns CDR1 MNHNS and CDR2 SASEGT. Here the CDR3 reads CASSEVPSGGSYNEQFF. The CDR3 DNA is TGTGCCAGCAGTGAAGTTCCTAGCGGGGGATCCTACAATGAGCAGTTCTTC.

This clone has more than one count but fewer than ten. An end of the junction differs from the germline gene, which may be a read error. The chain carries TRBV5-4 and TRBJ2-2, with TRBD2 as a possible D gene (6 bases). CDR3 size: 15 residues. Germline V gene sequence: CDR1 SGHNT, CDR2 YYREEE (reference sequence). The DNA of the CDR3 is TGTGCCAGCAGCTCGGGGCTAGCGAACGCCGGGGAGCTGTTTTTT. It encodes CASSSGLANAGELFF.

This rearrangement joins TRBV2 to TRBJ2-7; TRBD2 aligns across 8 bases. The germline V gene encodes CDR1 SNHLY and CDR2 FYNNEI. The CDR3 sequence is 17 residues long. With V trimmed by 4 bases and J by 2 bases, 13 bases remained unmatched. CDR3 residues: CASSAPWAGGPPYEQYF. DNA of the CDR3: TGTGCCAGCAGTGCCCCCTGGGCGGGGGGCCCCCCCTACGAGCAGTACTTC. Using reference TRBV2 and TRBJ2-7 for the parts outside the CDR3, the full variable domain is EPEVTQTPSHQVTQMGQEVILRCVPISNHLYFYWYRQILGQKVEFLVSFYNNEISEKSEIFDDQFSVERPDGSNFTLKIRSTKLEDSAMYFCASSAPWAGGPPYEQYFGPGTRLTVT.

The rearrangement uses TRBV4-2 and TRBJ2-1; 12 bases align to TRBD2. The V gene end was trimmed by 0 bases and the J gene end by 15 bases; junction bases not matched to a gene: 15. CDR3 length: 17 residues. Germline V CDR1 and CDR2: LGHNA, YNFKEQ. CDR3 sequence reads: CASSQDQGASGGGTAFF. CDR3 in DNA: TGTGCCAGCAGCCAAGATCAGGGGGCTAGCGGGGGGGGAACGGCGTTCTTC.

CDR3 region: CATSRAGVAGNTIYF. DNA of the CDR3: TGTGCCACCAGCAGAGCTGGAGTAGCTGGAAACACCATATATTTT. V is TRBV15 and J is TRBJ1-3, with D hard to call. Germline lookup yields CDR1 LNHNV and CDR2 YYDKDF (reference sequence). CDR3 size: 15 residues. The V end lost 1 base, the J end lost 2 bases, and 9 bases lay between the germline ends.

The rearrangement links TRBV7-2 to TRBJ2-4; maybe TRBD2 (7 bases). This CDR3 has 16 amino acids. Trimming pared 1 base from V and 8 bases from J, leaving 18 bases between. Germline V gene lookup returns CDR1 SGHTA and CDR2 FQGNSA. CDR3 coding DNA: TGTGCCAGCAGCTTAGATCGGGGGGCAGGGTATGACATTCAGTACTTC. Its translation is CASSLDRGAGYDIQYF. Full variable domain (missing parts from reference TRBV7-2 and TRBJ2-4): GAGVSQSPSNKVTEKGKDVELRCDPISGHTALYWYRQSLGQGLEFLIYFQGNSAPDKSGLPSDRFSAERTGGSVSTLTIQRTQQEDSAVYLCASSLDRGAGYDIQYFGAGTRLSVL.

V usage is TRBV9 and J usage is TRBJ2-3; TRBD2 matches at 12 bases. V lost 4 bases, J lost 1 base, and 10 bases stayed unmatched. Germline lookup yields CDR1 SGDLS and CDR2 YYNGEE. The CDR3 is 18 residues long. The CDR3 is CASSRAPRTSGGTDTQYF. As DNA, the CDR3 is TGTGCCAGCAGCCGCGCGCCTAGGACTAGCGGGGGCACAGATACGCAGTATTTT.

This chain connects TRBV5-1 to TRBJ1-5; 9 bases agree with TRBD1. This CDR3 region has 14 residues. The V and J ends lost 4 bases and 4 bases, in that order; junction bases with no gene match: 3. Germline lookup yields CDR1 SGHRS and CDR2 YFSETQ. For the CDR3, the DNA is TGCGCCAGCAGCGCCGGGACAGGGAATCAGCCCCAGCATTTT. Its protein product is CASSAGTGNQPQHF.

The chain has TRBV5-1 and TRBJ2-7; D might be TRBD1 (6 bases). The CDR3 length is 14 residues. Germline V gene data show CDR1 as SGHRS and CDR2 as YFSETQ. The V end was cut by 0 bases, the J end by 5 bases, with 12 bases between. CDR3 bases: TGCGCCAGCAGCTTGGGCACAGGGACCGACGAGCAGTACTTC. Its translation: CASSLGTGTDEQYF.

This chain links TRBV7-3 with TRBJ2-2; 7 bases are shared with TRBD1. This CDR3 is 14 amino acids long. The V gene end was trimmed by 5 bases and the J gene end by 5 bases; junction bases not matched to a gene: 5. Looked up from germline, CDR1 is SGHTA and CDR2 is FQGTGA. CDR3 amino acids: CASSPRQGTGELFF. CDR3 coding DNA: TGTGCCAGCAGCCCTCGACAGGGAACCGGGGAGCTGTTTTTT.

V gene TRBV7-3 combines with J gene TRBJ2-7, with 8 positions matching TRBD1. Per germline, CDR1 SGHTA and CDR2 FQGTGA. V lost 6 bases and J lost 5; bases outside the gene matches: 6. The CDR3 totals 13 residues. CDR3 sequence reads: CASSPSGGHEQYF. The CDR3 nucleotides read TGTGCCAGCAGTCCCTCAGGGGGCCACGAGCAGTACTTC.

J is TRBJ1-6 and V is TRBV6-1; D call uncertain. This CDR3 comprises 14 residues. The germline V and J ends were trimmed by 2 bases and 10 bases, with 12 bases remaining between them. Germline V gives CDR1 MNHNS, CDR2 SASEGT. DNA of the CDR3: TGTGCCAGCAGTGAACTGGGAACGGGATCACCCCTCCACTTT. Protein product: CASSELGTGSPLHF.

The rearrangement joins TRBV7-2 to TRBJ1-6, with D possibly TRBD1 on 6 matching bases. There are 14 residues in the CDR3. V shed 1 base and J shed 13 bases, with 14 bases lying between them. Germline V gene lookup returns CDR1 SGHTA and CDR2 FQGNSA. The CDR3 region has the DNA TGTGCCAGCAGCTTAGAGGACAGCGTGTATCCCCTCCACTTT. This encodes CASSLEDSVYPLHF.

This chain links TRBV7-2 with TRBJ2-5, with D maybe TRBD2 (5 bases). V dropped 2 bases and J dropped 3 bases, with 7 bases sitting between them. This CDR3 region has 13 residues. Germline CDR1 SGHTA, CDR2 FQGNSA. The chain's CDR3 is CASSLRREETQYF. For the CDR3, the DNA is TGTGCCAGCAGCTTACGGCGGGAAGAGACCCAGTACTTC.

The rearrangement joins TRBV27 to TRBJ2-1; 12 nucleotides agree with TRBD2. This CDR3 has 16 residues. With V trimmed by 1 base and J by 9 bases, 7 bases remained unmatched. The germline gives CDR1 MNHEY, CDR2 SMNVEV (reference sequence). CDR3 protein: CASSLLSSGGALEQFF. CDR3 coding DNA: TGTGCCAGCAGTTTATTGTCTAGCGGGGGGGCCCTTGAGCAGTTCTTC.

This clone has only a few counts. The chain recombines TRBV6-2 or TRBV6-3 with TRBJ1-1; TRBD1 is a possible D gene (5 bases). From germline, CDR1 is MNHEY and CDR2 SVGEGT. Trimming left V 2 bases short and J 5 bases short, with 15 bases between. This CDR3 region has 15 residues. CDR3 DNA: TGTGCCAGCAGTTACCTTTATCGGGGGAAGACTGAAGCTTTCTTT. Its protein product is CASSYLYRGKTEAFF.

The chain has TRBV9 and TRBJ1-2; 9 bases match TRBD1. Germline values: CDR1 SGDLS, CDR2 YYNGEE. V shed 0 bases, J shed 7 bases, and the junction held 7 bases outside the gene matches. The CDR3 spans 15 residues. The CDR3 loop reads CASSVAGQGNPGYTF. The CDR3 nucleotides read TGTGCCAGCAGCGTAGCGGGACAGGGAAATCCTGGCTACACCTTC. The full variable domain, completed using reference TRBV9 and TRBJ1-2, is DSGVTQTPKHLITATGQRVTLRCSPRSGDLSVYWYQQSLDQGLQFLIQYYNGEERAKGNILERFSAQQFPDLHSELNLSSLELGDSALYFCASSVAGQGNPGYTFGSGTRLTVV.

This chain joins TRBV7-2 and TRBJ2-7, with D possibly matching TRBD1 (5 bases). V was trimmed by 4 bases and J by 7 bases, leaving 14 bases between them. The CDR3 has 13 amino acids. The germline V gene has CDR1 SGHTA and CDR2 FQGNSA. CDR3 protein: CASSYRQLWEQYF. CDR3 nucleotides: TGTGCCAGCAGCTATCGACAGCTATGGGAGCAGTACTTC.

The J gene is TRBJ2-3, the V gene TRBV19, with 10 bases fitting TRBD2. V dropped 6 bases and J dropped 4; count of bases not matched to a gene: 7. The CDR3 consists of 15 residues. Germline CDR1 LNHDA, CDR2 SQIVND (reference sequence). CDR3 in DNA: TGTGCCAGTAGATCAGCGGGGGGGCCTGCAGATACGCAGTATTTT. It translates to CASRSAGGPADTQYF. Together with reference TRBV19 and TRBJ2-3, the CDR3 gives the full variable domain: DGGITQSPKYLFRKEGQNVTLSCEQNLNHDAMYWYRQDPGQGLRLIYYSQIVNDFQKGDIAEGYSVSREKKESFPLTVTSAQKNPTAFYLCASRSAGGPADTQYFGPGTRLTVL.

This chain links TRBV9 with TRBJ2-5; 9 bases agree with TRBD2. Germline V CDR1 and CDR2: SGDLS, YYNGEE. Unmatched junction bases numbered 9, after V lost 0 bases and J lost 0 bases. There are 18 residues in the CDR3. This CDR3 is CASSVEGSGGSYQETQYF. The CDR3 nucleotides read TGTGCCAGCAGCGTAGAGGGTAGCGGGGGCTCGTACCAAGAGACCCAGTACTTC.